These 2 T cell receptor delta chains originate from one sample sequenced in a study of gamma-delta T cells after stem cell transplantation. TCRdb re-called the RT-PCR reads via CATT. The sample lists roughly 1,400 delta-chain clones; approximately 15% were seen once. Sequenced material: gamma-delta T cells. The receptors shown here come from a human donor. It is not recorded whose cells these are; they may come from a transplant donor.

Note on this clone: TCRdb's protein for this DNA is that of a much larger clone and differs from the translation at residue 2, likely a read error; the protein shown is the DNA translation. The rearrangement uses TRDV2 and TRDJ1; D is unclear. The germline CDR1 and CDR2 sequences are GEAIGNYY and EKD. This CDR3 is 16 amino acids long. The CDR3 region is CSCDSVSKGDTDKLIF. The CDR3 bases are TGTTCCTGTGATTCCGTCTCCAAAGGAGACACCGATAAACTCATCTTT.

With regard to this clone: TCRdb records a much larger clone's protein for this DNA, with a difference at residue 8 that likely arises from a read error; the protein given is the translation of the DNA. The CDR3 here is CACDTLGCIEADKLIF. In nucleotides, the CDR3 is TGTGCCTGTGACACCCTGGGGTGCATAGAAGCCGATAAACTCATCTTT. The rearrangement links TRDV2 to TRDJ1; tentatively, D is TRDD3 (6 bases). The CDR3 is 16 amino acids. V lost 0 bases and J 3 bases, leaving 16 bases between the germline ends. Looked up from germline, CDR1 is GEAIGNYY and CDR2 is EKD.